This TCR beta chain originates from a study of neoadjuvant anti-PD-1 for oral cavity cancer. Study-level information: Nivolumab at 3 mg/kg was mostly given biweekly, three to four doses, pre-surgery. Patients without progression received a fourth nivolumab dose around day 43, then surgical resection on days 50-56.

This CDR3 spans 13 amino acids. The germline gives CDR1 MNHEY, CDR2 SVGAGI. The junction had 7 bases not matched to a gene; V was cut back by 6 bases and J by 5 bases. Note on this clone: Its antigen is undetermined.

Study conclusions and caveats: Greater tumor shrinkage accompanied bigger post-treatment sizes of preexisting clones.

The protocol was immunoSEQ multiplex PCR, while the TCRdb copy is restricted to in-frame clones and leaves out a portion. Of tens of thousands of clones in the sample, 26% were seen once. Noted time point: after neoadjuvant nivolumab, at surgical resection. Patients had HPV-negative, locally advanced oral cavity squamous cell carcinoma. The gene calls are TRBV6-5 and TRBJ2-7, with 7 positions matching TRBD2. The starting material was tumor tissue, obtained after nivolumab (anti-PD-1) treatment. The TCR was taken from a person between 35 and 79 years old with oral cavity squamous cell carcinoma. CDR3 sequence reads: CASRRTRGDEQYF. The CDR3 nucleotides read TGTGCCAGCAGGCGGACTAGAGGGGACGAGCAGTACTTC.